This T cell receptor beta chain was recovered during a study of T cells in Graves' hyperthyroidism and ophthalmopathy. General study findings and limits: Stable hyperthyroidism was told apart from ophthalmopathy by a model built on 13 V-J features. The model made its ophthalmopathy prediction, and onset followed a median roughly 6.5 months later. Blood also held most thyroid clonotypes expanded beyond 0.001.

Regarding this clonotype: Its antigen remains unknown.

RNA transcripts provided the source from which TCR beta CDR3 regions were amplified. A set of HTBI primers served as the primers for a first-round RT-PCR of the TCR CDR3. TCRdb analysed the multiplex PCR reads with MiXCR anew, one entry per CDR3 protein. The data show a few hundred thousand distinct CDR3 sequences, with less than 20% seen just once and under 8% held by the top ten. Participants, patients aged 18 to 65, had newly diagnosed hyperthyroidism with a duration under 2 months. The origin of this receptor is a woman aged 25 to 45 with Graves' hyperthyroidism. Sequencing was done on a sample of blood.

CDR3 DNA: TGTGCCAGCAGCCAGGGAGACAGAGACTACGAGCAGTACTTC. Translation gives CASSQGDRDYEQYF. The rearrangement uses TRBV7-2 and TRBJ2-7; tentatively, D is TRBD1 or TRBD2 (5 bases each). The CDR3 runs 14 residues. CDR1 SGHTA and CDR2 FQGNSA come from the germline V gene. V was cut by 5 bases and J by 3 bases, with 14 bases left in between.